This T cell receptor (beta chain) emerged from a study of cytomegalovirus exposure and HLA in healthy donors. 60 Vbeta and 13 Jbeta primers were used in PCR. Sequencing was performed with immunoSEQ multiplex PCR; in TCRdb, only in-frame clones are kept and a portion is missing. The sample carries about 190,000 clones, roughly 80% recorded once. The length of the CDR3 is 16 residues. Trimming stripped 3 bases from V and 8 bases from J, with 19 bases between. In germline, CDR1 is MGHRA, CDR2 YSYEKL. This chain links TRBV4-1 with TRBJ1-4; possible D gene TRBD1, 6 bases. Sequencing used PBMCs. This TCR derives from a man between 45 and 60 years old in good health and CMV-seronegative. The CDR3: CASSHLEGGAGEKLFF. CDR3 nucleotide sequence: TGCGCCAGCAGCCACTTGGAGGGGGGGGCCGGCGAAAAACTGTTTTTT.